One and the same sample provided the 32 T cell receptor beta chains below, sequenced in a study of T cells in localized non-small cell lung cancer. Produced via immunoSEQ multiplex PCR; TCRdb's table is partial and in-frame only. Of approximately 25,000 clones listed, just over 90% were seen once; the top ten hold 6.5% to 8.5%. The source was peripheral blood, collected before any cancer treatment. These receptors were obtained from a woman aged 35-75 years with stage I lung adenocarcinoma.

Here the CDR3 reads CASSLSGRGETQYF. The CDR3 DNA is TGTGCCAGCAGCCTGAGCGGGAGGGGGGAGACCCAGTACTTC. The rearrangement uses TRBV7-2 and TRBJ2-5, with 10 bases fitting TRBD2. Germline lookup yields CDR1 SGHTA and CDR2 FQGNSA. Germline trimming cut 5 bases from V and 5 bases from J; bases unmatched to any gene: 5. CDR3 length equals 14 residues.

J is TRBJ2-7 and V is TRBV2; perhaps TRBD1 as D (5 bases). Trimming pared 3 bases from V and 3 bases from J, leaving 15 bases between. Germline V gives CDR1 SNHLY, CDR2 FYNNEI. The CDR3 sequence is 15 residues long. This chain's CDR3 is CASSDPRAGLYEQYF. For the CDR3, the DNA is TGTGCCAGCAGTGATCCCCGGGCAGGGCTCTACGAGCAGTACTTC. Full variable domain (missing parts from reference TRBV2 and TRBJ2-7): EPEVTQTPSHQVTQMGQEVILRCVPISNHLYFYWYRQILGQKVEFLVSFYNNEISEKSEIFDDQFSVERPDGSNFTLKIRSTKLEDSAMYFCASSDPRAGLYEQYFGPGTRLTVT.

Note on this clone: The same CDR3 is also encoded by other DNA sequences in this sample. The chain joins TRBV27 to TRBJ2-5; possibly TRBD2 for D (5 bases). CDR3 length equals 13 residues. V dropped 5 bases and J dropped 2 bases, with 9 bases sitting between them. Germline V lookup: CDR1 MNHEY, CDR2 SMNVEV (reference sequence). DNA of the CDR3: TGTGCCAGCAGTAGGACGGGGCAAGAGACCCAGTACTTC. It yields the protein CASSRTGQETQYF.

CDR3 nucleotide sequence: TGTGCCAGTAGTAGGCGCGGGACCGGGGTCTACTACAATGAGCAGTTCTTC. It encodes CASSRRGTGVYYNEQFF. V and J are TRBV19 and TRBJ2-1; a possible D gene is TRBD2 (6 bases). Per the germline V gene, CDR1 is LNHDA and CDR2 is SQIVND (reference sequence). V was trimmed by 4 bases and J by 3 bases, leaving 19 bases between them. The CDR3 is 17 residues long. The full variable domain, rest sourced from reference TRBV19 and TRBJ2-1, is DGGITQSPKYLFRKEGQNVTLSCEQNLNHDAMYWYRQDPGQGLRLIYYSQIVNDFQKGDIAEGYSVSREKKESFPLTVTSAQKNPTAFYLCASSRRGTGVYYNEQFFGPGTRLTVL.

This clone was detected a few times. The rearrangement joins TRBV19 to TRBJ1-5; no definite D call. This CDR3 is 12 amino acids long. The V gene's germline CDR1 is LNHDA and CDR2 SQIVND (reference sequence). The V and J ends lost 8 bases and 9 bases respectively, with 14 bases between them. CDR3 sequence: CASGLAEPPQHF. CDR3 DNA sequence: TGTGCCAGTGGATTAGCAGAGCCGCCCCAGCATTTT.

V is TRBV4-3 and J is TRBJ1-5; D gene uncertain. V was clipped by 2 bases and J by 0 bases, with 14 bases between them. The CDR3 consists of 17 residues. The germline V gene has CDR1 LGHNA and CDR2 YSLEER. The CDR3 sequence is CASSQNVGGYSNQPQHF. For the CDR3, the DNA is TGCGCCAGCAGCCAAAATGTTGGAGGCTATAGCAATCAGCCCCAGCATTTT.

V is TRBV2 and J is TRBJ2-1; D might be TRBD2 (6 bases). This CDR3 comprises 11 residues. Germline values: CDR1 SNHLY, CDR2 FYNNEI. Trimming shortened V by 5 bases and J by 9 bases, and 8 bases separated the two germline ends. The CDR3 DNA follows: TGTGCCAGCAGTTCGGGAGCTGAGCAGTTCTTC. It encodes CASSSGAEQFF.

This clone was seen more than once but under ten times. The genes are TRBV27 and TRBJ2-3, with TRBD2 identical over 8 bases. The ends lost 6 bases at V and 0 bases at J; junction bases unmatched: 14. The CDR3 extends over 18 amino acids. Germline V gene data show CDR1 as MNHEY and CDR2 as SMNVEV (reference sequence). CDR3 sequence (DNA): TGTGCCAGCAGGCACGTTCTAGGGCGGGAGGCTAGCACAGATACGCAGTATTTT. Translation: CASRHVLGREASTDTQYF.

The V call is TRBV5-1, the J call TRBJ2-3; D remains unclear. The ends were cut back, 4 bases at V and 6 bases at J, with 12 bases in the middle. CDR1 is SGHRS, CDR2 YFSETQ, per germline. This CDR3 is built from 13 residues. The CDR3 DNA reads TGCGCCAGCAGCCCCCTTGTGGGGGATACGCAGTATTTT. As protein: CASSPLVGDTQYF.

As regards this clone: At one end the junction does not follow the germline gene, possibly because of a read error. The chain employs TRBV5-1 and TRBJ2-3; D not resolved. Germline CDR1 is SGHRS and CDR2 is YFSETQ. This CDR3 is built from 14 residues. CDR3 DNA: TGCGCCAGCCGCTTCGCCGAGTCCACAGATACGCAGTATTTT. This encodes CASRFAESTDTQYF.

The chain couples TRBV5-1 to TRBJ2-7; D gene unclear. Germline lookup yields CDR1 SGHRS and CDR2 YFSETQ. The ends were cut back, 3 bases at V and 5 bases at J, with 6 bases in the middle. CDR3 length: 11 residues. The CDR3 is CASSWQDEQYF. DNA for the CDR3: TGCGCCAGCAGCTGGCAGGACGAGCAGTACTTC. Supplemented by reference TRBV5-1 and TRBJ2-7, the full variable domain reads KAGVTQTPRYLIKTRGQQVTLSCSPISGHRSVSWYQQTPGQGLQFLFEYFSETQRNKGNFPGRFSGRQFSNSRSEMNVSTLELGDSALYLCASSWQDEQYFGPGTRLTVT.

This clone was observed a single time. The V gene is TRBV6-5, the J gene TRBJ2-3; D is possibly TRBD1 or TRBD2 (5 bases each). This CDR3 has 14 residues. Trimming stripped 8 bases from V and 8 bases from J, with 20 bases between. Germline V gene lookup returns CDR1 MNHEY and CDR2 SVGAGI. CDR3 nucleotide sequence: TGTGCCAGCCACATGGGGTTCCCCGGGGCTACGCAGTATTTT. Its protein product is CASHMGFPGATQYF.

This clone was seen a single time. The chain recombines TRBV19 with TRBJ2-7; possibly TRBD2 for D (6 bases). The germline V gene encodes CDR1 LNHDA and CDR2 SQIVND (reference sequence). The V and J ends lost 11 bases and 5 bases respectively, with 13 bases between them. The CDR3 length is 11 residues. This CDR3 reads CACGTAHEQYF. The CDR3 bases are TGTGCCTGTGGGACTGCCCACGAGCAGTACTTC.

This chain connects TRBV5-1 to TRBJ1-2; D not certain. The CDR3 covers 14 residues. The ends were cut back, 0 bases at V and 3 bases at J, with 9 bases in the middle. Per the germline V gene, CDR1 is SGHRS and CDR2 is YFSETQ. The CDR3 loop reads CASSLAPTYYGYTF. The CDR3 nucleotides are TGCGCCAGCAGCTTGGCCCCAACCTACTATGGCTACACCTTC.

This clone was recorded once. This sequence joins TRBV27 and TRBJ2-3; D is undetermined. The CDR3 runs to 16 residues. The germline V gene has CDR1 MNHEY and CDR2 SMNVEV (reference sequence). The V end lost 5 bases, the J end lost 4 bases, and 19 bases lay between the germline ends. The CDR3 is CASSPAWSGGADTQYF. The CDR3 DNA sequence: TGTGCCAGCAGTCCCGCGTGGAGTGGCGGCGCAGATACGCAGTATTTT.

V usage is TRBV19 and J usage is TRBJ1-1; 8 positions match TRBD1. Per germline, CDR1 LNHDA and CDR2 SQIVND (reference sequence). With V trimmed by 1 base and J by 11 bases, 6 bases remained unmatched. CDR3 length: 13 residues. CDR3 DNA: TGTGCCAGTAGTATAGGGGCAGGGGGCCAGGCTTTCTTT. Its translation is CASSIGAGGQAFF.

This chain connects TRBV29-1 to TRBJ1-2; 7 bases match TRBD1. Unmatched junction bases numbered 12, after V lost 3 bases and J lost 2 bases. Germline CDR1 reads SQVTM; CDR2 reads ANQGSEA. The CDR3 extends over 16 amino acids. CDR3 amino acids: CSVDSAGEGANYGYTF. In DNA form, the CDR3 reads TGCAGCGTTGATTCGGCAGGTGAGGGGGCCAACTATGGCTACACCTTC.

The gene calls are TRBV25-1 and TRBJ2-1; the D is unclear. CDR3 length: 11 residues. The germline CDR1 and CDR2 sequences are MGHDK and SYGVNS. V was pared by 4 bases and J by 11 bases, with 9 bases between. The CDR3 reads CASSVNTKQFF. DNA of the CDR3: TGTGCCAGCAGTGTTAATACAAAGCAGTTCTTC.

J is TRBJ2-2 and V is TRBV28, with a tentative D call TRBD1 (6 bases). Trimming removed 10 bases from V and 2 bases from J, with 11 bases in between. This CDR3 region has 13 residues. Germline V gene lookup returns CDR1 MDHEN and CDR2 SYDVKM. In DNA, the CDR3 is TGTGCCATTACAGGGAGTAACACCGGGGAGCTGTTTTTT. Protein sequence: CAITGSNTGELFF.

The chain couples TRBV5-6 to TRBJ2-3, with TRBD1 identical over 7 bases. CDR1 and CDR2 (germline): SGHDT, YYEEEE. Germline trimming cut 4 bases from V and 0 bases from J; bases unmatched to any gene: 5. CDR3 length equals 15 residues. The CDR3 is CASSTGQLSTDTQYF. CDR3 coding DNA: TGTGCCAGCAGCACGGGACAGCTTAGCACAGATACGCAGTATTTT.

DNA for the CDR3: TGTGCCAGCAGTTCACGGCGGGATATCTCCTACGAGCAGTACTTC. Its translation is CASSSRRDISYEQYF. The genes are TRBV28 and TRBJ2-7, with D possibly being TRBD2 (6 bases). Germline V gives CDR1 MDHEN, CDR2 SYDVKM. The CDR3 has 15 amino acids. V lost 4 bases to trimming and J lost 0 bases, with 13 bases between them. Combining the CDR3 with reference TRBV28 and TRBJ2-7 gives the whole variable domain DVKVTQSSRYLVKRTGEKVFLECVQDMDHENMFWYRQDPGLGLRLIYFSYDVKMKEKGDIPEGYSVSREKKERFSLILESASTNQTSMYLCASSSRRDISYEQYFGPGTRLTVT.

A word on this clone: One end of the junction varies from germline; a read error may be responsible. CDR3 nucleotide sequence: TGTGTCAGCAGCTTAAAGGGCCGCGGGCTCCAGAGCACAGATACGCAGTATTTT. Translated, it gives CVSSLKGRGLQSTDTQYF. The chain couples TRBV7-2 to TRBJ2-3, with a weak D call TRBD2 (5 bases). CDR3 length: 18 residues. CDR1 is SGHTA, CDR2 FQGNSA, per germline.

This clone was seen just once. The chain links TRBV28 to TRBJ2-4; 7 bases agree with TRBD2. Looked up from germline, CDR1 is MDHEN and CDR2 is SYDVKM. The J segment lost 1 base and the V segment lost 3 bases, leaving 18 bases of the junction unmatched. The CDR3 totals 20 residues. CDR3 sequence reads: CASSFPRARQWGGAKNIQYF. DNA of the CDR3: TGTGCCAGCAGTTTCCCTAGAGCCCGGCAATGGGGGGGGGCCAAAAACATTCAGTACTTC.

The V call is TRBV6-1, the J call TRBJ1-5; D gene ambiguous. Deletions cut 4 bases from V and 1 base from J, with 17 bases between. Germline V gives CDR1 MNHNS, CDR2 SASEGT. The CDR3 is made up of 17 amino acids. CDR3 nucleotides: TGTGCCAGCAGTGTAGTGACCGGTCCAGGAAGCAATCAGCCCCAGCATTTT. Protein sequence: CASSVVTGPGSNQPQHF.

The chain uses TRBV30 and TRBJ2-7; no clear D gene. Germline V lookup: CDR1 GTSNPN, CDR2 SVGIG (reference sequence). The V and J ends lost 2 bases and 0 bases respectively, with 2 bases between them. The CDR3 extends over 11 amino acids. CDR3 DNA: TGTGCCTGGAGTTTCTCCTACGAGCAGTACTTC. It codes for CAWSFSYEQYF.

This rearrangement joins TRBV6-5 to TRBJ2-7, with D tentatively TRBD2 (5 bases). This CDR3 has 13 amino acids. Per germline, CDR1 MNHEY and CDR2 SVGAGI. The ends were cut back, 5 bases at V and 4 bases at J, with 12 bases in the middle. The DNA for the CDR3 is TGTGCCAGCAGTGGCGCCGGACTTTACGAGCAGTACTTC. Encoded protein: CASSGAGLYEQYF.

The chain joins TRBV19 to TRBJ2-1; 8 nucleotides agree with TRBD2. V dropped 1 base and J dropped 6; count of bases not matched to a gene: 8. The CDR3 is 16 residues long. CDR1 and CDR2 from the germline V gene are LNHDA and SQIVND (reference sequence). The CDR3 is CASSIGDPSGLNEQFF. The CDR3 coding sequence is TGTGCCAGTAGTATAGGGGACCCTAGCGGGCTCAATGAGCAGTTCTTC. The variable domain in full, with the rest retrieved from reference TRBV19 and TRBJ2-1, is DGGITQSPKYLFRKEGQNVTLSCEQNLNHDAMYWYRQDPGQGLRLIYYSQIVNDFQKGDIAEGYSVSREKKESFPLTVTSAQKNPTAFYLCASSIGDPSGLNEQFFGPGTRLTVL.

This chain links TRBV4-3 with TRBJ2-2; 10 bases align to TRBD2. V lost 0 bases, J lost 1 base, and 2 bases stayed unmatched. The CDR3 is 17 amino acids. In germline, CDR1 is LGHNA, CDR2 YSLEER. Here the CDR3 DNA reads TGCGCCAGCAGCCAAGATACTAGCGGGGAGAACACCGGGGAGCTGTTTTTT. Encoded protein: CASSQDTSGENTGELFF.

V usage is TRBV7-2 and J usage is TRBJ1-2, with TRBD1 as a possible D gene (5 bases). Germline loops: CDR1 SGHTA, CDR2 FQGNSA. The CDR3 sequence is 16 residues long. V was pared by 6 bases and J by 0 bases, with 17 bases between. CDR3 in amino acids: CASRGVTTLANYGYTF. Written as DNA, the CDR3 is TGTGCCAGCAGAGGGGTTACCACACTCGCTAACTATGGCTACACCTTC.

The chain employs TRBV11-2 and TRBJ2-7; no reliable D call. The CDR3 length is 15 residues. Trimming pared 3 bases from V and 2 bases from J, leaving 14 bases between. Germline V gives CDR1 SGHAT, CDR2 FQNNGV. CDR3 sequence reads: CASSFTSDVAYEQYF. The CDR3 coding sequence is TGTGCCAGCAGCTTCACTTCGGACGTCGCCTACGAGCAGTACTTC.

The V gene is TRBV29-1, the J gene TRBJ2-7, with D possibly being TRBD1 (6 bases). V was pared by 1 base and J by 3 bases, with 16 bases between. The CDR3 has 15 amino acids. Germline loops: CDR1 SQVTM, CDR2 ANQGSEA. CDR3 coding DNA: TGCAGCGTTGAAGGTGGGGACAATGGCTTCTACGAGCAGTACTTC. This sequence encodes CSVEGGDNGFYEQYF.

The CDR3: CATSSGWTGGQPQHF. The CDR3 DNA reads as TGTGCCACCAGCAGTGGGTGGACGGGTGGGCAGCCCCAGCATTTT. This chain links TRBV15 with TRBJ1-5, with D unclear. CDR1 is LNHNV, CDR2 YYDKDF, per germline (reference sequence). The CDR3 has 15 amino acids. Trimming removed 3 bases from V and 7 bases from J, with 16 bases in between.